The next 7 T cell receptor beta chains were all read from a single sample in a study of T cell repertoires in cytomegalovirus infection. In TCRdb, the reads were re-called with MiXCR into one record per CDR3 protein. Here the sample spans roughly 300,000 distinct CDR3 sequences, 20% to 30% being singletons. Material: PBMCs. These TCRs come from a human donor in good health (CMV status not recorded). Some clones in this sample may be carry-over from other donors' samples.

This clonotype was counted many times. This chain connects TRBV7-2 to TRBJ2-7; D call uncertain. This CDR3 region has 15 residues. Germline V gene lookup returns CDR1 SGHTA and CDR2 FQGNSA. Trimming shortened V by 0 bases and J by 3 bases, and 12 bases separated the two germline ends. The CDR3 DNA reads as TGTGCCAGCAGCTTAGCTAGCCCATTAGGCTACGAGCAGTACGTC. Its translation: CASSLASPLGYEQYV.

This clonotype has a handful of counts. This rearrangement joins TRBV20-1 to TRBJ2-3; TRBD2 agrees at 13 bases. Looked up from germline, CDR1 is DFQATT and CDR2 is SNEGSKA (reference sequence). The trim removed 3 bases at V and 4 bases at J, leaving 4 bases unmatched. This CDR3 is built from 15 residues. CDR3 residues: CSASRLAGGADTQYF. The CDR3 coding sequence is TGCAGTGCTAGCCGACTAGCGGGAGGTGCAGATACGCAGTATTTT.

This clonotype was counted between two and nine times. The chain links TRBV14 to TRBJ1-2; weak D call: TRBD1 (6 bases). This CDR3 has 15 residues. Trimming took 1 base from V and 8 from J, leaving 17 bases between them. CDR1 and CDR2 (germline): SGHDN, FVKESK. The CDR3 protein is CASSQVSGATAGYTF. The CDR3 bases are TGTGCCAGCAGCCAAGTTTCAGGGGCCACGGCCGGCTACACCTTC.

This chain uses TRBV5-5 with TRBJ1-5; 9 nucleotides match TRBD1. This CDR3 spans 17 amino acids. The germline gives CDR1 SGHKS, CDR2 YYEKEE (reference sequence). J was trimmed by 0 bases and V by 4 bases; bases with no gene match: 8. CDR3 amino acids: CASSPGTGTYSNQPQHF. For the CDR3, the DNA is TGTGCCAGCAGCCCCGGGACAGGGACTTATAGCAATCAGCCCCAGCATTTT.

This clonotype was detected ten times or more. CDR3 DNA: TGTGCCAGCAGCCCTAACAGGGGAAGCTCCTACAATGAGCAGTTCTTC. It codes for CASSPNRGSSYNEQFF. This chain uses TRBV7-6 with TRBJ2-1, with TRBD1 identical over 7 bases. V shed 5 bases and J 0 bases; nucleotides not matched to a gene: 7. The CDR3 contains 16 residues. CDR1 and CDR2 (germline): SGHVS, FNYEAQ.

The rearrangement links TRBV28 to TRBJ1-1; 11 bases are shared with TRBD1. Germline V gene lookup returns CDR1 MDHEN and CDR2 SYDVKM. The V and J ends lost 9 bases and 5 bases, in that order; junction bases with no gene match: 2. This CDR3 is 12 amino acids long. The DNA for the CDR3 is TGTGCCAGTGGGACAGGGGGAACTGAAGCTTTCTTT. Translated, it gives CASGTGGTEAFF.

The chain links TRBV2 to TRBJ1-5, with TRBD1 as a possible D gene (6 bases). This CDR3 has 14 amino acids. CDR1 SNHLY and CDR2 FYNNEI come from the germline V gene. V was cut by 8 bases and J by 1 base, with 12 bases left in between. This CDR3 is CASQDRWSNQPQHF. Written as DNA, the CDR3 is TGTGCCAGCCAAGACAGGTGGAGCAATCAGCCCCAGCATTTT.